A selection of T cell receptor beta chains follows, all from one sample in a study of blood T cell repertoires in COVID-19. The table came from immunoSEQ multiplex PCR; TCRdb's copy has only in-frame clones and leaves some out. Seen here are 300,000 to 450,000 clones, about 87% observed once, and the top ten hold under 1.5%. Sequenced sample: PBMCs or T cells enriched from blood (not recorded which). These TCRs come from a young man who had recovered from COVID-19. Each CDR3 is given with its conserved first and last residue. The D gene is left open where the match is weak. A row's size may be missing; if present it is once, few, many or a size class.

J	size	D	V	CDR3	DNA
TRBJ1-5	once	TRBD1	TRBV30	CAWTGQGAGGNQPQHF	TGTGCCTGGACGGGACAGGGCGCTGGTGGCAATCAGCCCCAGCATTTT
TRBJ2-3	NA	TRBD2	TRBV4-2	CASSLGTSGTDTQYF	TGTGCCAGCAGCCTTGGGACTAGCGGCACAGATACGCAGTATTTT
TRBJ1-5	NA	NA	TRBV18	CASSLGRAGEPQHF	TGTGCCAGCTCCCTCGGTCGAGCCGGGGAGCCCCAGCATTTT
TRBJ2-1	NA	TRBD2	TRBV14	CASSPLGSGGYNEQFF	TGTGCCAGCAGCCCCCTTGGGAGCGGGGGATACAATGAGCAGTTCTTC
TRBJ1-6	NA	NA	TRBV7-9	CASSQQGGDNSPLHF	TGTGCCAGCAGCCAACAGGGCGGCGATAATTCACCCCTCCACTTT
TRBJ1-1	NA	NA	TRBV6-2/TRBV6-3	CASSFLFQGPTEAFF	TGTGCCAGCAGTTTTTTATTCCAGGGGCCCACTGAAGCTTTCTTT
TRBJ1-3	NA	NA	TRBV7-8	CASSLGAGGAGNTIYF	TGTGCCAGCAGCTTAGGGGCGGGGGGAGCTGGAAACACCATATATTTT
TRBJ1-4	once	TRBD1	TRBV13	CASSLGLTGGEKLFF	TGTGCCAGCAGCTTAGGCCTGACAGGGGGTGAAAAACTGTTTTTT
TRBJ1-6	NA	NA	TRBV9	CASSVATGGSNSPLHF	TGTGCCAGCAGCGTAGCTACCGGGGGGAGTAATTCACCCCTCCACTTT
TRBJ1-1	NA	NA	TRBV10-3	CASRVDRNTEAFF	TGTGCCTCTCGAGTGGACAGGAACACTGAAGCTTTCTTT
TRBJ2-3	NA	NA	TRBV5-1	CASSGQTGTDTQYF	TGCGCCAGCAGCGGTCAAACAGGGACAGATACGCAGTATTTT
TRBJ1-4	NA	NA	TRBV5-1	CASSQDSTNEKLFF	TGCGCCAGCAGCCAAGACAGCACCAATGAAAAACTGTTTTTT
TRBJ1-1	NA	NA	TRBV27	CASSLAIYGGRNTEAFF	TGTGCCAGCAGTTTAGCCATTTACGGGGGGCGTAACACTGAAGCTTTCTTT
TRBJ1-1	NA	TRBD1	TRBV7-3	CASSLGTGNTEAFF	TGTGCCAGCAGCTTAGGGACAGGGAACACTGAAGCTTTCTTT
TRBJ2-5	NA	NA	TRBV29-1	CSGGWRLNSHQETQYF	TGCAGCGGGGGCTGGAGGTTGAATAGTCACCAAGAGACCCAGTACTTC
TRBJ1-1	NA	NA	TRBV15	CATSRGGETEAFF	TGTGCCACCAGCAGGGGGGGGGAGACTGAAGCTTTCTTT
TRBJ1-4	once	NA	TRBV10-1	CASSQLRGEKLFF	TGCGCCAGCAGTCAACTCAGGGGCGAAAAACTGTTTTTT
TRBJ2-5	NA	TRBD1	TRBV20-1	CSASRQGANQETQYF	TGCAGTGCTAGTCGGCAGGGGGCGAACCAAGAGACCCAGTACTTC
TRBJ2-3	NA	TRBD2	TRBV7-2	CASSLWTSAADTQYF	TGTGCCAGCAGCCTCTGGACTAGTGCTGCAGATACGCAGTATTTT
TRBJ1-4	NA	NA	TRBV18	CASSPPNRVRTNEKLFF	TGTGCCAGCTCACCACCAAACAGGGTTCGCACTAATGAAAAACTGTTTTTT
TRBJ1-2	once	NA	TRBV12-3/TRBV12-4	CASSLRQNYGYTF	TGTGCCAGCAGTTTGAGGCAGAACTATGGCTACACCTTC
TRBJ1-1	NA	TRBD1	TRBV4-2	CASSQVGQDRGDEAFF	TGTGCCAGCAGCCAAGTCGGCCAAGACAGGGGCGATGAAGCTTTCTTT
TRBJ1-1	NA	NA	TRBV7-2	CASSLEEVRNTEAFF	TGTGCCAGCAGCTTAGAAGAGGTCCGGAACACTGAAGCTTTCTTT
TRBJ2-7	NA	TRBD2	TRBV5-1	CASSLDPSGGEYEQYF	TGCGCCAGCAGCTTGGATCCTAGCGGGGGAGAGTACGAGCAGTACTTC
TRBJ1-2	NA	NA	TRBV7-9	CASSSPGGAYGYTF	TGTGCCAGCAGCTCCCCGGGGGGCGCCTATGGCTACACCTTC
TRBJ1-1	NA	TRBD1	TRBV5-6	CANSLAGTGAFF	TGTGCCAACAGCTTGGCCGGGACAGGAGCTTTCTTT
TRBJ1-2	NA	NA	TRBV19	CASSSAGQSSNYGYTF	TGTGCCAGTAGTTCCGCGGGGCAGAGCTCTAACTATGGCTACACCTTC